Detailed here is one T cell receptor beta chain. The sample belongs to a study of blood T cell repertoires in COVID-19. About the study: The study drew acute and convalescent COVID-19 samples from the United States, Italy and Spain.

CDR3 size: 16 residues. Trimming cost V 4 bases and J 1 base, with 16 bases left between them. Germline lookup yields CDR1 SGDLS and CDR2 YYNGEE. Seattle patients were enrolled while actively infected and followed longitudinally. In the authors' workflow: The assay estimated nucleated cells by amplifying reference gene primers. Using immunoSEQ multiplex PCR, the repertoire was profiled, and TCRdb retains in-frame clones only, with some absent. The V and J calls and the clone size are those of that table, but D and trimming were determined from the DNA. The sample lists about 350,000 clones; approximately 86% were seen once.

The sequencing sample was made of peripheral blood. This sequence joins TRBV9 and TRBJ2-3; weak D call: TRBD2 (5 bases). The sequence was collected from a man between 25 and 39 years old with COVID-19, enrolled during active disease. The CDR3 coding sequence is TGTGCCAGCAGCCCCCTGTCGGGGATCGGCACAGATACGCAGTATTTT. Its translation: CASSPLSGIGTDTQYF. Supplemented by reference TRBV9 and TRBJ2-3, the full variable domain reads DSGVTQTPKHLITATGQRVTLRCSPRSGDLSVYWYQQSLDQGLQFLIQYYNGEERAKGNILERFSAQQFPDLHSELNLSSLELGDSALYFCASSPLSGIGTDTQYFGPGTRLTVL.